This TCR gamma chain was identified during a study of γδ T cells in repeated Plasmodium falciparum infection. Study overall: Malaria-naive adults were infected with P. falciparum NF54 four times over about 600 days. Some Malian samples span acute malaria episodes; others come from no-transmission periods. Each infection was followed by sampling at 21 days, plus baseline and some pre-infection draws.

This clone appeared a few times. The antigen remains undetermined. Given a far larger clone just one base away, this is likely a sequencing read error. The same CDR3 is also encoded by other DNA sequences in this sample. TCRdb reran clone calling via CATT on the multiplex PCR reads. This sample yields 25,000 to 35,000 gamma-chain clones, of which 1.4% are seen a single time; 19% belongs to the top ten. Flow sorting of PBMC yielded separate Vgamma9/Vdelta2+ and Vdelta2-negative gammadelta T cell populations for bulk repertoire analysis. General study findings and limits: Many TCRgamma sequences overlapped between individuals in stable Vgamma9/Vdelta2+ repertoires.

The CDR3 sequence is 14 residues long. The germline V gene encodes CDR1 GITISATS and CDR2 ISYDGTV (reference sequence). With V trimmed by 5 bases and J by 3 bases, 10 bases remained unmatched. The chain uses TRGV9 and TRGJ1 or TRGJ2. TCRdb is silent on the J gene; assignment here came from matching the DNA to germline. Sample: gamma-delta T cells from blood. This TCR was recovered from a pool of human donors (malaria-infected and uninfected, not separated). As DNA, the CDR3 is TGTGCCTTGTGGGCCCGTCCCCTTTATTATAAGAAACTCTTT. This codes for CALWARPLYYKKLF.